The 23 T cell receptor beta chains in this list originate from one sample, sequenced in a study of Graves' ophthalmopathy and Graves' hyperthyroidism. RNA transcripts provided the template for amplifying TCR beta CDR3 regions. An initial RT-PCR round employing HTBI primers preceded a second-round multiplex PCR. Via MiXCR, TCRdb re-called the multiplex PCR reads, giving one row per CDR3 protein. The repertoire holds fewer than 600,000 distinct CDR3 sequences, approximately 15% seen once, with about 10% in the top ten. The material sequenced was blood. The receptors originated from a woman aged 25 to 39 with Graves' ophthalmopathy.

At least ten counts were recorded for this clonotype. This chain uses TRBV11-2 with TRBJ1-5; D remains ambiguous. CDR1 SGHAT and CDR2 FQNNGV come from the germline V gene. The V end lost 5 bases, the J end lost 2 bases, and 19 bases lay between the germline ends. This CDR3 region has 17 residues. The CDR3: CASSPPWVGKGNQPQHF. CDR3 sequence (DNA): TGTGCCAGCAGCCCCCCTTGGGTAGGTAAAGGCAATCAGCCCCAGCATTTT.

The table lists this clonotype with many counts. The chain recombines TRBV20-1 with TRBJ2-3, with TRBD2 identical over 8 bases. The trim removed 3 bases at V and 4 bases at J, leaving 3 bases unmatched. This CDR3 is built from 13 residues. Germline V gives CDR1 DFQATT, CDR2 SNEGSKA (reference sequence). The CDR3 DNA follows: TGCAGTGCTAGGGGACTAGATTCAGATACGCAGTATTTT. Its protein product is CSARGLDSDTQYF.

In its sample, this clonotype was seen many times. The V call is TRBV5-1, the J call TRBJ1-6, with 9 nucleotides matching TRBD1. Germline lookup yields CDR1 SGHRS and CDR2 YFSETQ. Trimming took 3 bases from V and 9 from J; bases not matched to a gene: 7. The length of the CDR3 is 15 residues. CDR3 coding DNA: TGCGCCAGCAGCTGGGACAGGGTTCTCCTTTCACCCCTCCACTTT. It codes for CASSWDRVLLSPLHF. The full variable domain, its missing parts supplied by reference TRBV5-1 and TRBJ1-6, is KAGVTQTPRYLIKTRGQQVTLSCSPISGHRSVSWYQQTPGQGLQFLFEYFSETQRNKGNFPGRFSGRQFSNSRSEMNVSTLELGDSALYLCASSWDRVLLSPLHFGNGTRLTVT.

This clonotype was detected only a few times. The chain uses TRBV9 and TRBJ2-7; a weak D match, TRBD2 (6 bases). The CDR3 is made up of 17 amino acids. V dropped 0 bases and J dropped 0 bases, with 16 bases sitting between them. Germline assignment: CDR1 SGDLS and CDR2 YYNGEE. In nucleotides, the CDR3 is TGTGCCAGCAGCGTAGAGGGAGGCGGCAGTCTCTCCTACGAGCAGTACTTC. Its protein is CASSVEGGGSLSYEQYF.

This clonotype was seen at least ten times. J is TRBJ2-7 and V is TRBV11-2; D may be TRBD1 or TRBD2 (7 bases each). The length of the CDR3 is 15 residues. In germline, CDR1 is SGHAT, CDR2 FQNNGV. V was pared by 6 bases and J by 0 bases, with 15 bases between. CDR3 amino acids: CASRAGGASSYEQYF. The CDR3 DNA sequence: TGTGCCAGCAGAGCAGGGGGGGCTAGCTCCTACGAGCAGTACTTC.

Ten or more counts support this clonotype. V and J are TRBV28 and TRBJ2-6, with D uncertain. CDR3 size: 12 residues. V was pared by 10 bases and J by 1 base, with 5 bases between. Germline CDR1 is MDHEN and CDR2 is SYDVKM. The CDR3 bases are TGTGCCACCTCATCTGGGGCCAACGTCCTGACTTTC. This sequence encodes CATSSGANVLTF.

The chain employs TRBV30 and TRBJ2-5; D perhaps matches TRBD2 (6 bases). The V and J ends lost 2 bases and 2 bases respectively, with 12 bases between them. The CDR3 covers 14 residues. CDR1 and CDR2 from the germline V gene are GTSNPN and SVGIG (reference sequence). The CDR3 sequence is CAWSLGGGQETQYF. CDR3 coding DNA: TGTGCCTGGAGTTTGGGGGGTGGACAAGAGACCCAGTACTTC.

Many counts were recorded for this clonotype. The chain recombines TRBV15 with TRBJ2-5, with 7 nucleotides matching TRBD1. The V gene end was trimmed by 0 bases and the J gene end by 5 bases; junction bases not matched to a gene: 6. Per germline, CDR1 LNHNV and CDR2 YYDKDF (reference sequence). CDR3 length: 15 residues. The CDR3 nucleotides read TGTGCCACCAGCAGAGACTCGACAGGGTACGAGACCCAGTACTTC. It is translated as CATSRDSTGYETQYF.

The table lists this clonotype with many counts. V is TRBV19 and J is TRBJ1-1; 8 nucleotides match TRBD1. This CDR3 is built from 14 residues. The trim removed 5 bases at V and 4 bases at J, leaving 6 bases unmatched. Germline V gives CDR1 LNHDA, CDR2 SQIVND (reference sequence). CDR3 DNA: TGTGCCAGTAGTGTGACAGGGGCAGGCACTGAAGCTTTCTTT. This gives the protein CASSVTGAGTEAFF.

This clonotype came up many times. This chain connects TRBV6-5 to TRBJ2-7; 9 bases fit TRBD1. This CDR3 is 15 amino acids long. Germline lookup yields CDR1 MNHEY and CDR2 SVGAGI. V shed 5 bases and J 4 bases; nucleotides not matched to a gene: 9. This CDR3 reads CASSHNRGRKYEQYF. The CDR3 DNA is TGTGCCAGCAGTCACAACAGGGGGCGAAAGTACGAGCAGTACTTC.

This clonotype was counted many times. CDR3 region: CASSLDFDGVRQGTEAFF. In DNA, the CDR3 is TGTGCCAGCAGCTTAGATTTCGATGGAGTCAGACAGGGGACTGAAGCTTTCTTT. This chain uses TRBV11-2 with TRBJ1-1; 8 bases map to TRBD1. Germline CDR1 and CDR2: SGHAT and FQNNGV. The CDR3 length is 18 residues. V trimming: 0 bases; J trimming: 5 bases; junction bases outside the gene matches: 14.

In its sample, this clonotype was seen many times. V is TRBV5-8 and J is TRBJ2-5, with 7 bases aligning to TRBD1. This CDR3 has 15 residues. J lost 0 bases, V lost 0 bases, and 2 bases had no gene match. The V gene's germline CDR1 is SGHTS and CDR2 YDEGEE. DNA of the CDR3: TGTGCCAGCAGCTTGGGACAGGGAAACCAAGAGACCCAGTACTTC. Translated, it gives CASSLGQGNQETQYF.

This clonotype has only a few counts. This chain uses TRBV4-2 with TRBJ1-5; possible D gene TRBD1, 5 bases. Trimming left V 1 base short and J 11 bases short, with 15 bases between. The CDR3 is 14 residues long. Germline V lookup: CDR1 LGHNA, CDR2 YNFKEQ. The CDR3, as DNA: TGTGCCAGCAGCCAAGCCTTGGCAGGGTCGTCCCAGCATTTT. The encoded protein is CASSQALAGSSQHF.

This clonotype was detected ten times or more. CDR3 bases: TGTGCCAGCAGTACGCCCACCGGGTTGATATTGAACACTGAAGCTTTCTTT. This translates into CASSTPTGLILNTEAFF. This chain links TRBV28 with TRBJ1-1; D is ambiguous. Trimming stripped 5 bases from V and 0 bases from J, with 19 bases between. Germline assignment: CDR1 MDHEN and CDR2 SYDVKM. This CDR3 is 17 amino acids long.

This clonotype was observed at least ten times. The DNA of the CDR3 is TGTGCCATTGCGACAGGTGATAGCAATCAGCCCCAGCATTTT. Translation: CAIATGDSNQPQHF. The V call is TRBV10-3, the J call TRBJ1-5, with D perhaps matching TRBD1 (6 bases). Trimming removed 9 bases at V and 0 bases at J, with 12 bases between. CDR3 length: 14 amino acids. Looked up from germline, CDR1 is ENHRY and CDR2 is SYGVKD.

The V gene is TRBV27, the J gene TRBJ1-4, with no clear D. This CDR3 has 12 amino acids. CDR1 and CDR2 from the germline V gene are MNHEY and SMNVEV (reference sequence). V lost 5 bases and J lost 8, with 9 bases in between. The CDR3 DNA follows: TGTGCCAGCAGTACGAAGGCGGAAAAACTGTTTTTT. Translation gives CASSTKAEKLFF.

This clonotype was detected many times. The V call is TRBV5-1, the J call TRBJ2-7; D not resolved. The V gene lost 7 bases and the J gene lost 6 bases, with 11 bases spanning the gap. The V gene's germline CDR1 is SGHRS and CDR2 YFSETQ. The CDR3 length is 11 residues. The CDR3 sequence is CASRVGPEQYF. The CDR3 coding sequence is TGCGCCAGCCGAGTAGGTCCCGAGCAGTACTTC.

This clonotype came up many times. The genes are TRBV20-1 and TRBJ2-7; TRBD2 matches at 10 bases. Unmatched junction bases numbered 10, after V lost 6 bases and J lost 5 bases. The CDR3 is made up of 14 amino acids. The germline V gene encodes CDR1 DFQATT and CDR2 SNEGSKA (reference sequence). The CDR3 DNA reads TGCAGTGCCCCTGCTCTACTAGCGGGACACGAGCAGTACTTC. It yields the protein CSAPALLAGHEQYF.

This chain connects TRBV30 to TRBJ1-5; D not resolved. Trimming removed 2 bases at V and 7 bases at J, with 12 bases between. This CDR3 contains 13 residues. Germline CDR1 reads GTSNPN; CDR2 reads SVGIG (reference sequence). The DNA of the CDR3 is TGTGCCTGGAGTCCCGGTCCCGGACAGCCCCAGCATTTT. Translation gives CAWSPGPGQPQHF.

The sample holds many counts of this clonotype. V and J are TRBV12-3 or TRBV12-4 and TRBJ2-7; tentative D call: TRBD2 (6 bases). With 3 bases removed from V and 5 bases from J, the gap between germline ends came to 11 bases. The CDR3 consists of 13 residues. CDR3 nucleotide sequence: TGTGCCAGCAGTTTCGGGGGTATCAACGAGCAGTACTTC. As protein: CASSFGGINEQYF.

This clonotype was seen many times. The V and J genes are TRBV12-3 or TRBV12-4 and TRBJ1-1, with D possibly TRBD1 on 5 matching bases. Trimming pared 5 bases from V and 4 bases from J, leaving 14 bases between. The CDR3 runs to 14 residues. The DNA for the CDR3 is TGTGCCAGCAGTCCTTCGGGGGAGGGCACTGAAGCTTTCTTT. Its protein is CASSPSGEGTEAFF.

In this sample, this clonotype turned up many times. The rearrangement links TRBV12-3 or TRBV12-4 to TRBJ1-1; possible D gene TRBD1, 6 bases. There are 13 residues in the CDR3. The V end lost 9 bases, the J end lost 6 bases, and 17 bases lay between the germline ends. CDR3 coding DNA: TGTGCCAGTAAGGGACACAAAGGACCTGAAGCTTTCTTT. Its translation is CASKGHKGPEAFF.

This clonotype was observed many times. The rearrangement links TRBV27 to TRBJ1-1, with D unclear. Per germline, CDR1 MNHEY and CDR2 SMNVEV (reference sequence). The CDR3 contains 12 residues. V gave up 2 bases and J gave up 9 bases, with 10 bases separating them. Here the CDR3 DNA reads TGTGCCAGCAGTTTAGCAGGCCGCCAAGCTTTCTTT. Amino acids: CASSLAGRQAFF.